One and the same sample provided the 6 T cell receptor beta chains below, sequenced in a study of regulatory dendritic cells for organ transplantation (dated 2017 in TCRdb). No antigen has been assigned to these receptors. Sorted T cell subsets were CFSE-labeled and co-cultured for 4 to 5 days with allogeneic regulatory or mature dendritic cells at a 1:10 DC:T ratio. Library preparation employed the immunoSEQ multiplex PCR assay. Not all clones reach the TCRdb copy of this immuneACCESS table, which keeps in-frame sequences only. Checked studies attribute under half of the gap to unresolved V genes and leave the rest unexplained. In all, the sample holds 9,500 to 15,000 clones, and less than 70% of those were seen once. The ten largest clones add up to approximately 1.2% of the sample. The specimen sequenced was naive CD8+ T cells from blood cultured with dendritic cells. The cell subset or site label on this specimen signifies: CD45RA+ naive T cells. These receptors originate from a human donor in good health.

The chain couples TRBV27 to TRBJ1-1; TRBD1 matches at 7 bases. This CDR3 has 14 amino acids. Germline CDR1 and CDR2: MNHEY and SMNVEV (reference sequence). J lost 4 bases, V lost 5 bases, and 7 bases had no gene match. CDR3 residues: CASSTRGTTTEAFF. The CDR3 coding sequence is TGTGCCAGCAGTACCAGGGGGACGACCACTGAAGCTTTCTTT.

This clone turned up a few times. The rearrangement links TRBV4-2 to TRBJ1-2, with TRBD1 identical over 7 bases. This CDR3 is built from 15 residues. V lost 1 base and J lost 2; bases outside the gene matches: 4. CDR1 LGHNA and CDR2 YNFKEQ come from the germline V gene. CDR3 residues: CASSQVGQENYGYTF. CDR3 nucleotide sequence: TGTGCCAGCAGCCAAGTTGGACAGGAGAACTATGGCTACACCTTC.

CDR3 loop: CASSGGLAGAAGANVLTF. DNA for the CDR3: TGTGCCAGCAGCGGGGGACTAGCGGGGGCCGCTGGGGCCAACGTCCTGACTTTC. The chain joins TRBV5-6 to TRBJ2-6; 14 nucleotides match TRBD2. V trimming: 4 bases; J trimming: 2 bases; junction bases outside the gene matches: 5. In germline, CDR1 is SGHDT, CDR2 YYEEEE. The CDR3 has 18 residues.

The chain carries TRBV19 and TRBJ1-1, with 8 positions matching TRBD1. CDR1 and CDR2 (germline): LNHDA, SQIVND (reference sequence). The V and J ends lost 1 base and 5 bases, in that order; junction bases with no gene match: 3. The CDR3 is made up of 14 amino acids. CDR3 amino acids: CASSIGTGMTEAFF. The CDR3 region has the DNA TGTGCCAGTAGTATAGGGACAGGGATGACTGAAGCTTTCTTT.

This chain joins TRBV10-3 and TRBJ2-2; the D is unclear. The CDR3 is made up of 12 amino acids. Trimming stripped 6 bases from V and 2 bases from J, with 4 bases between. CDR1 is ENHRY, CDR2 SYGVKD, per germline. CDR3: CAIRTNTGELFF. The DNA for the CDR3 is TGTGCCATCAGGACAAACACCGGGGAGCTGTTTTTT.

The rearrangement links TRBV11-2 to TRBJ2-4; D is uncertain. The CDR3 extends over 15 amino acids. Germline V CDR1 and CDR2: SGHAT, FQNNGV. Trimming left V 0 bases short and J 4 bases short, with 10 bases between. The CDR3 DNA sequence: TGTGCCAGCAGCTTAGATTGGAGCACAAAAAACATTCAGTACTTC. Translated, it gives CASSLDWSTKNIQYF.